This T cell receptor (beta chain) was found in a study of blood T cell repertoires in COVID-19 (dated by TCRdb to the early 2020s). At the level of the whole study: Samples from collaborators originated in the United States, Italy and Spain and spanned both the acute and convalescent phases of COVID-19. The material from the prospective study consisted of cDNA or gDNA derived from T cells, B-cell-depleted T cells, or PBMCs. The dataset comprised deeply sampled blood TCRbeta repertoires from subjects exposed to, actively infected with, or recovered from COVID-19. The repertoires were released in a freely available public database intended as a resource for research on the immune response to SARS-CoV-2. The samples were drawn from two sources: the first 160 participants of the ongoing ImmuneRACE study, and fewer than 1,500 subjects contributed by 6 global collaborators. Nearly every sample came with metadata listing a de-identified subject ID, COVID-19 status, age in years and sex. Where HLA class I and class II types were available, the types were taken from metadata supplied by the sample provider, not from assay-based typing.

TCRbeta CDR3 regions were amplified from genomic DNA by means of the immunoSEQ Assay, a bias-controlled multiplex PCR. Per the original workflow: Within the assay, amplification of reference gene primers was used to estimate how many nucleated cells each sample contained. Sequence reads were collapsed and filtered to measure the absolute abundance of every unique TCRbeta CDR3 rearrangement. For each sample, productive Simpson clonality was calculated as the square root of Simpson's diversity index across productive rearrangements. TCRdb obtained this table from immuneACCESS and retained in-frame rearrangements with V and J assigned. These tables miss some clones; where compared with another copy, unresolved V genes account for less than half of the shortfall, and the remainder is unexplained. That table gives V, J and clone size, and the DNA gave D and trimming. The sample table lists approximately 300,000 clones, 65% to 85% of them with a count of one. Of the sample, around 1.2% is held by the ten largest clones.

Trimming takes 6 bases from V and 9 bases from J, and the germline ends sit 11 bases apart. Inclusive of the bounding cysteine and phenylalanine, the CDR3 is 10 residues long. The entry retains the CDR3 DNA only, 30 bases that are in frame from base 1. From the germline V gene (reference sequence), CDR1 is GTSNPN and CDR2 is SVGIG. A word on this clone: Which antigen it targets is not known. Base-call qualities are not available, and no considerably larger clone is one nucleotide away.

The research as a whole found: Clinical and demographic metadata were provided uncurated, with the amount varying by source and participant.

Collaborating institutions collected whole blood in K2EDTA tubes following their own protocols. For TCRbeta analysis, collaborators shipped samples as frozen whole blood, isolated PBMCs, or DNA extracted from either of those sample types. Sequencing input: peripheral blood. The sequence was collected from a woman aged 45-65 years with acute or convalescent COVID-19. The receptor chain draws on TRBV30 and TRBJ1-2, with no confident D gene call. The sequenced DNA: TGTGCCTGTCGTCGAGGGAGCTACACCTTC. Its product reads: CACRRGSYTF.